The source of this T cell receptor (beta chain) is a study of blood T cell repertoires in COVID-19 (dated by TCRdb to 2019 to 2021). About the study as a whole: Collaborator samples came from the United States, Italy and Spain and covered acute and convalescent phases of COVID-19. A freely available public database, intended as a resource for researchers studying the immune response to SARS-CoV-2, is where the repertoires were released. Sample metadata almost always included a de-identified subject ID, COVID-19 status, age in years and sex. Subjects who had been exposed to COVID-19, were actively infected with it, or had recovered from it provided the deeply sampled blood TCRbeta repertoires that made up the dataset. The samples were drawn from the first 160 participants of the ongoing ImmuneRACE study and from some 1,300 subjects provided by 6 global collaborators. Where available, HLA class I and class II types were obtained from metadata supplied by the sample provider rather than from assay-based typing. The prospective study material was composed of cDNA or gDNA derived from T cells, B-cell-depleted T cells, or PBMCs. Overall results and qualifications from the work: The quantity of clinical and demographic metadata differed by source and by participant and was supplied without curation.

TCRbeta CDR3 regions were amplified from genomic DNA by means of the immunoSEQ Assay, a bias-controlled multiplex PCR. In the paper's pipeline: The number of nucleated cells in each sample was estimated by amplification of reference gene primers within the assay. To quantify the absolute abundance of each unique TCRbeta CDR3 rearrangement, sequence reads were collapsed and filtered. For each sample, productive Simpson clonality was calculated as the square root of Simpson's diversity index over productive rearrangements. The table was pulled from immuneACCESS by TCRdb, which kept in-frame rearrangements only. Such tables lose some clones; where checked, under half of the loss comes from unresolved V genes, and the rest has no known cause. Clone size and V and J calls were adopted from that table, with D and trimming inferred from the DNA. The sample profile shows 150,000 or so clones; roughly 84% of them were found once. The ten largest make up around 1.2% of the sample.

A note on this clone: Its antigen target is currently unknown. No clone much larger than this one lies a single base away; base qualities are absent.

Enrolling through a virtual design, the prospective study's participants ranged in age from roughly 18 to 95 years and lived across about two dozen United States geographic areas. In the prospective study, participants were assigned to cohorts based on the clinical history participants reported in a screening survey and a study questionnaire. Mobile phlebotomists in the prospective study collected whole blood, serum and a nasopharyngeal or oropharyngeal swab from every participant. Prospective study participants could optionally give additional blood draws and questionnaires over an approximately 2-month period. Before DNA extraction, blood samples from the prospective study were shipped at room temperature or frozen. CDR1 and CDR2 were assigned from the germline V gene (reference sequence) as DFQATT and SNEGSKA. Relative to germline, V is 3 bases shorter and J is 8 bases shorter, with 19 bases between their ends. The CDR3 runs 14 amino acids, cysteine and phenylalanine included. Left in the record is the CDR3 DNA by itself, 42 bases read in frame from the first base.

The chain joins TRBV20-1 to TRBJ1-2; confidence is insufficient to name the D gene. The specimen sequenced was PBMCs or T cells enriched from blood (not recorded which). The sequence came from a human donor with acute COVID-19. The donor label of this sample is uncertain. The DNA sequence reads TGCAGTGCTAGTCTGCCGGGGAGATTGAGAGGCTACACCTTC. Its protein reads: CSASLPGRLRGYTF.